Listed below are T cell receptor beta chains from one sample, sequenced in a study of blood T cell repertoires in COVID-19. Clones were sequenced by immunoSEQ multiplex PCR, and TCRdb holds only the in-frame ones, with some missing. Counted here are 150,000 or so clones, around four fifths occurring once; the ten biggest clones make up nearly 8%. Material: PBMCs or T cells enriched from blood (not recorded which). These receptors were collected from a woman aged 45-65 years who had recovered from COVID-19. Each CDR3 is given with its conserved first and last residue. A D gene is named only where the DNA matches it firmly. Clone size, where shown, is once, few, many, or a class for clones that have expanded.

size	V	D	J	CDR3	DNA
NA	TRBV10-3	TRBD1	TRBJ2-3	CAIRGQGTDTQYF	TGTGCCATCAGGGGACAGGGCACAGATACGCAGTATTTT
few	TRBV4-1	TRBD1	TRBJ1-1	CASKPRQGGPLNTEAFF	TGCGCCAGTAAGCCCAGACAGGGGGGCCCATTGAACACTGAAGCTTTCTTT
NA	TRBV28	TRBD1	TRBJ1-2	CASSPPDRANYGYTF	TGTGCCAGCAGCCCCCCGGACAGGGCCAACTATGGCTACACCTTC
NA	TRBV29-1	NA	TRBJ2-1	CSVDRGLRSYNEQFF	TGCAGCGTTGATAGGGGCCTACGCTCCTACAATGAGCAGTTCTTC
NA	TRBV4-3	NA	TRBJ1-6	CASSQETGGRGAPLHF	TGCGCCAGCAGCCAAGAAACCGGGGGAAGGGGCGCACCCCTCCACTTT
NA	TRBV6-5	TRBD2	TRBJ2-1	CASSFTSGEANEQFF	TGTGCCAGCAGCTTTACTAGCGGGGAGGCCAATGAGCAGTTCTTC
NA	TRBV5-4	TRBD2	TRBJ2-7	CASSLDGTRIREQYF	TGTGCCAGCAGCTTGGATGGGACTAGGATACGCGAGCAGTACTTC
few	TRBV7-9	TRBD2	TRBJ2-3	CASSLGAGRTTDTQYF	TGTGCCAGCAGCTTAGGAGCGGGGCGAACCACAGATACGCAGTATTTT
once	TRBV3-1/TRBV3-2	NA	TRBJ1-6	CASSPSHSSYNSPLHF	TGTGCCAGCAGCCCTTCTCATAGCTCCTATAATTCACCCCTCCACTTT
NA	TRBV5-4	NA	TRBJ2-6	CASSAFRGRSGANVLTF	TGTGCCAGCAGCGCCTTTCGGGGTAGGTCTGGGGCCAACGTCCTGACTTTC
NA	TRBV3-1/TRBV3-2	TRBD2	TRBJ2-2	CASSQGGGTGELFF	TGTGCCAGCAGCCAAGGGGGGGGCACCGGGGAGCTGTTTTTT
NA	TRBV6-1	TRBD1	TRBJ1-1	CASSGGGGQGPRGRTEAFF	TGTGCCAGCAGTGGGGGAGGAGGACAGGGACCTCGGGGAAGGACTGAAGCTTTCTTT
NA	TRBV7-3	NA	TRBJ2-5	CASSLGRTTSGQETQYF	TGTGCCAGCAGCTTAGGTCGGACAACAAGTGGACAAGAGACCCAGTACTTC
NA	TRBV7-9	TRBD1	TRBJ2-7	CASSLGQPSEQYF	TGTGCCAGCAGCTTGGGACAGCCCAGCGAGCAGTACTTC
once	TRBV5-6	NA	TRBJ2-5	CASSKRQEREETQYF	TGTGCCAGCAGCAAAAGACAGGAAAGAGAAGAGACCCAGTACTTC
NA	TRBV27	NA	TRBJ1-5	CASRAVSNQPQHF	TGTGCCAGCAGAGCGGTTAGCAATCAGCCCCAGCATTTT
NA	TRBV19	NA	TRBJ1-6	CASSIQGGGYSPLHF	TGTGCCAGTAGTATCCAGGGTGGCGGATATTCACCCCTCCACTTT
NA	TRBV9	NA	TRBJ2-7	CASSVDSGATYEQYF	TGTGCCAGCAGCGTCGATAGCGGAGCGACCTACGAGCAGTACTTC
NA	TRBV11-3	TRBD2	TRBJ2-3	CASSPSGGATDTQYF	TGTGCCAGCAGCCCTAGCGGGGGGGCGACAGATACGCAGTATTTT
once	TRBV27	NA	TRBJ2-1	CASSVAVSSYNEQFF	TGTGCCAGCTCCGTAGCGGTAAGCTCCTACAATGAGCAGTTCTTC
once	TRBV7-3	NA	TRBJ1-3	CASSLAGGMGNTIYF	TGTGCCAGCAGCCTTGCGGGAGGGATGGGAAACACCATATATTTT
NA	TRBV27	NA	TRBJ1-1	CASSLSGTLRGKAFF	TGTGCCAGCAGTTTATCGGGTACTCTTAGGGGTAAGGCTTTCTTT
NA	TRBV3-1/TRBV3-2	TRBD2	TRBJ2-1	CASSFRPSGGAGEQFF	TGTGCCAGCAGCTTCCGTCCTAGCGGGGGGGCCGGGGAGCAGTTCTTC
NA	TRBV28	TRBD2	TRBJ2-1	CASSFVTSGSFEQFF	TGTGCCAGCAGTTTTGTGACTAGCGGGAGTTTTGAGCAGTTCTTC